The T cell receptor (beta chain) described here comes from a study of T cells in Graves' hyperthyroidism and ophthalmopathy. Study information: Before treatment of any kind, peripheral blood was taken at initial diagnosis. General observations from the study: The blood repertoire included most of the expanded thyroid clonotypes above 0.001. A model of 13 V-J pairs discriminated ophthalmopathy from stable hyperthyroidism.

As to this clonotype: The antigen remains undetermined.

The V gene's germline CDR1 is SEHNR and CDR2 FQNEAQ (reference sequence). The CDR3 runs 14 residues. With 5 bases removed from V and 2 bases from J, the gap between germline ends came to 13 bases. RNA transcripts served as the template for amplifying TCR beta CDR3 regions. When the TCR CDR3 underwent first-round RT-PCR, the HTBI primer set was used. TCRdb ran MiXCR on the multiplex PCR reads and lists one entry per CDR3 protein. Among roughly 330,000 distinct CDR3 sequences, roughly 17% were seen once, and the ten largest hold approximately 35%. Clinical symptoms, serum thyroxine and TRAb, thyroid ultrasound and orbital computed tomography were used for the diagnoses.

The TCR comes from a young man with Graves' hyperthyroidism. Material for sequencing was blood. The genes are TRBV7-9 and TRBJ2-7; maybe TRBD1 (5 bases). CDR3 region: CASSTDGRAYEQYF. In DNA, the CDR3 is TGTGCCAGCAGCACAGACGGCAGGGCCTACGAGCAGTACTTC.